These 24 T cell receptor beta chains were all obtained from the same sample, sequenced in a study of blood T cell repertoires in COVID-19. Method: immunoSEQ multiplex PCR; TCRdb's copy keeps in-frame clones and lacks some. The data contain approximately 160,000 clones, roughly nine tenths of them seen just once; the ten biggest clones take up 0.45% to 0.65%. Sequenced sample: peripheral blood. The receptor set was obtained from a man between 50 and 59 years old with acute or convalescent COVID-19.

The chain has TRBV7-9 and TRBJ2-3; 7 bases map to TRBD2. Germline V lookup: CDR1 SEHNR, CDR2 FQNEAQ (reference sequence). The CDR3 totals 17 residues. Trimming at V came to 5 bases and at J to 8 bases, leaving 19 bases not matched to a gene. CDR3 sequence (DNA): TGTGCCAGCAGCCCCATTCAAGCGGGGACGGCCAGAGTTACGCAGTATTTT. This sequence encodes CASSPIQAGTARVTQYF.

This chain uses TRBV27 with TRBJ2-5; D might be TRBD1 (5 bases). V was clipped by 0 bases and J by 1 base, with 15 bases between them. The CDR3 loop spans 17 amino acids. Per the germline V gene, CDR1 is MNHEY and CDR2 is SMNVEV (reference sequence). The CDR3 reads CASSLSPPGILQETQYF. The DNA for the CDR3 is TGTGCCAGCAGTTTATCACCGCCAGGGATTCTCCAAGAGACCCAGTACTTC.

This clone was seen a single time. The chain couples TRBV18 to TRBJ1-2, with 9 bases that match TRBD1. The ends lost 3 bases at V and 4 bases at J; junction bases unmatched: 18. The CDR3 length is 19 residues. Germline CDR1 KGHSH, CDR2 LQKENI. CDR3 sequence reads: CASSPILPGQGVDRYGYTF. For the CDR3, the DNA is TGTGCCAGCTCACCGATCCTCCCGGGACAGGGTGTGGATCGCTATGGCTACACCTTC.

The V and J genes are TRBV9 and TRBJ2-4; D remains unclear. V lost 0 bases, J lost 2 bases, and 9 bases lay in between. The CDR3 totals 15 residues. CDR1 SGDLS and CDR2 YYNGEE come from the germline V gene. The CDR3 bases are TGTGCCAGCAGCGTAGCTTATGGCTCCAAAAACATTCAGTACTTC. Encoded protein: CASSVAYGSKNIQYF.

This clone was seen just once. V gene TRBV7-2 combines with J gene TRBJ1-3; D remains unclear. The CDR3 has 15 amino acids. Germline-derived CDR1 and CDR2 are SGHTA and FQGNSA. The V end lost 2 bases, the J end lost 2 bases, and 10 bases lay between the germline ends. The DNA of the CDR3 is TGTGCCAGCAGCTTAATGCCCGGGACTGGAAACACCATATATTTT. Its protein is CASSLMPGTGNTIYF.

This sequence joins TRBV19 and TRBJ1-1; no firm D call. V was pared by 5 bases and J by 3 bases, with 13 bases between. The CDR3 length is 14 residues. The germline CDR1 and CDR2 sequences are LNHDA and SQIVND (reference sequence). The CDR3 DNA reads TGTGCCAGTAGTCGTCTGAGGAGCGACACTGAAGCTTTCTTT. Its protein is CASSRLRSDTEAFF.

The chain carries TRBV29-1 and TRBJ2-7, with 7 positions matching TRBD2. The CDR3 is made up of 13 amino acids. The J segment lost 1 base and the V segment lost 5 bases, leaving 5 bases of the junction unmatched. Germline V lookup: CDR1 SQVTM, CDR2 ANQGSEA. The CDR3 reads CSVLGGSSYEQYF. The CDR3, as DNA: TGCAGCGTTCTGGGGGGGAGTTCCTACGAGCAGTACTTC.

The chain couples TRBV6-5 to TRBJ1-5; TRBD1 matches at 7 bases. Germline trimming cut 6 bases from V and 2 bases from J; bases unmatched to any gene: 7. The CDR3 length is 15 residues. CDR1 is MNHEY, CDR2 SVGAGI, per germline. The chain's CDR3 is CASSPFDRGNQPQHF. The CDR3, as DNA: TGTGCCAGCAGCCCCTTCGACAGGGGCAATCAGCCCCAGCATTTT.

This rearrangement joins TRBV28 to TRBJ1-3; 8 nucleotides align to TRBD1. Germline V gives CDR1 MDHEN, CDR2 SYDVKM. J gave up 6 bases and V 3 bases, and 4 bases lay outside the gene matches. This CDR3 has 14 residues. The CDR3 sequence: CASSLAQGANTIYF. The CDR3 DNA follows: TGTGCCAGCAGTTTGGCCCAGGGGGCAAACACCATATATTTT.

This chain links TRBV2 with TRBJ2-3; a possible D gene is TRBD2 (7 bases). The germline V gene has CDR1 SNHLY and CDR2 FYNNEI. The CDR3 runs to 16 residues. Trimming took 3 bases from V and 2 from J, leaving 15 bases between them. CDR3 sequence reads: CASSDEGGVYTDTQYF. In nucleotides, the CDR3 is TGTGCCAGCAGTGATGAGGGGGGGGTGTACACAGATACGCAGTATTTT.

The V call is TRBV20-1, the J call TRBJ2-3, with 11 bases lining up with TRBD1. V lost 3 bases to trimming and J lost 0 bases; unmatched junction nucleotides: 2. CDR1 is DFQATT and CDR2 is SNEGSKA in the germline V gene (reference sequence). The CDR3 is made up of 15 amino acids. CDR3 nucleotides: TGCAGTGCTAGTGGACAGGGGGCCAGCACAGATACGCAGTATTTT. This translates into CSASGQGASTDTQYF.

In this sample, this clone turned up a few times. The chain carries TRBV5-4 and TRBJ2-2; the match to TRBD2 covers 8 bases. Germline CDR1 and CDR2: SGHNT and YYREEE (reference sequence). V lost 3 bases and J lost 4; bases outside the gene matches: 8. CDR3 length equals 16 residues. This CDR3 reads CASSSPSGSRTGELFF. The DNA of the CDR3 is TGTGCCAGCAGCTCCCCGAGCGGGAGCCGCACCGGGGAGCTGTTTTTT. The variable domain in full, with the rest retrieved from reference TRBV5-4 and TRBJ2-2, is ETGVTQSPTHLIKTRGQQVTLRCSSQSGHNTVSWYQQALGQGPQFIFQYYREEENGRGNFPPRFSGLQFPNYSSELNVNALELDDSALYLCASSSPSGSRTGELFFGEGSRLTVL.

The chain joins TRBV13 to TRBJ2-5; 9 bases are a match to TRBD2. The CDR3 has 13 amino acids. Germline V gene data show CDR1 as PRHDT and CDR2 as FYEKMQ (reference sequence). With 8 bases clipped from V and 5 bases from J, the junction kept 6 bases outside the gene matches. The CDR3 bases are TGTGCCAGCTGTAGCGGGGGTCGGGAGACCCAGTACTTC. This encodes CASCSGGRETQYF.

The gene calls are TRBV12-1 and TRBJ2-7; the D segment call TRBD2 is taken from the table without a DNA check. TRBV12-1 corresponds to a pseudogene. This CDR3 has 13 residues. The chain's CDR3 is CASSRRGKYEQYV. In DNA, the CDR3 is TGTGCCAGCAGCAGACGGGGGAAGTACGAGCAGTACGTC.

The V and J genes are TRBV20-1 and TRBJ1-3, with D maybe TRBD1 (6 bases). Germline lookup yields CDR1 DFQATT and CDR2 SNEGSKA (reference sequence). V lost 3 bases and J lost 3, with 9 bases in between. This CDR3 comprises 13 residues. The CDR3 is CSASLQGGNTIYF. The CDR3 DNA is TGCAGTGCTAGTCTACAGGGTGGAAACACCATATATTTT.

This chain joins TRBV7-3 and TRBJ2-7; TRBD1 might be the D (6 bases). Between the trimmed V and J ends, which lost 1 base and 2 bases, there was a span of 15 bases. The CDR3 consists of 16 residues. Germline loops: CDR1 SGHTA, CDR2 FQGTGA. CDR3 sequence reads: CASSLNGAGVTYEQYF. In DNA form, the CDR3 reads TGTGCCAGCAGCTTAAATGGGGCAGGGGTGACCTACGAGCAGTACTTC.

The gene calls are TRBV27 and TRBJ2-3; the D is unclear. Germline CDR1 is MNHEY and CDR2 is SMNVEV (reference sequence). V dropped 3 bases and J dropped 0 bases, with 10 bases sitting between them. The CDR3 is 15 residues long. CDR3: CASSFYGASTDTQYF. CDR3 nucleotide sequence: TGTGCCAGCAGTTTTTACGGTGCTAGCACAGATACGCAGTATTTT.

This clone is a singleton in its sample. The CDR3 DNA reads TGTGCCAGCAGTTCCGGGACAGGACGGTCACCCCTCCACTTT. It translates to CASSSGTGRSPLHF. The chain employs TRBV28 and TRBJ1-6, with 8 nucleotides matching TRBD1. The CDR3 extends over 14 amino acids. In germline, CDR1 is MDHEN, CDR2 SYDVKM. The junction had 6 bases not matched to a gene; V was cut back by 4 bases and J by 10 bases.

This sequence joins TRBV30 and TRBJ1-2; D not certain. The CDR3 spans 12 residues. V lost 5 bases to trimming and J lost 6 bases, with 13 bases between them. Germline V gene data show CDR1 as GTSNPN and CDR2 as SVGIG (reference sequence). The CDR3 is CAWGRAGNGYTF. The CDR3 DNA follows: TGTGCCTGGGGGCGCGCGGGGAATGGCTACACCTTC.

The V gene is TRBV10-2, the J gene TRBJ1-3, with 7 bases identical to TRBD1. With V trimmed by 5 bases and J by 0 bases, 4 bases remained unmatched. Germline V gene sequence: CDR1 WSHSY, CDR2 SAAADI. The CDR3 is 15 amino acids. The CDR3 sequence: CASSTQGHSGNTIYF. CDR3 nucleotide sequence: TGCGCCAGCAGTACACAGGGGCACTCTGGAAACACCATATATTTT.

About this clone: Within the sample, other DNA sequences also encode this same CDR3. The V and J genes are TRBV30 and TRBJ1-3; D is ambiguous. The CDR3 totals 13 residues. Germline V lookup: CDR1 GTSNPN, CDR2 SVGIG (reference sequence). The V and J ends lost 0 bases and 0 bases respectively, with 3 bases between them. As DNA, the CDR3 is TGTGCCTGGAGTGTCAGCTCTGGAAACACCATATATTTT. Amino acid sequence: CAWSVSSGNTIYF. The variable domain in full, with the rest retrieved from reference TRBV30 and TRBJ1-3, is SQTIHQWPATLVQPVGSPLSLECTVEGTSNPNLYWYRQAAGRGLQLLFYSVGIGQISSEVPQNLSASRPQDRQFILSSKKLLLSDSGFYLCAWSVSSGNTIYFGEGSWLTVV.

Of note for this clone: The junction and the germline gene differ at one end; a read error may be behind it. The V gene is TRBV18, the J gene TRBJ1-1; perhaps TRBD1 as D (6 bases). The CDR3 consists of 14 residues. Germline loops: CDR1 KGHSH, CDR2 LQKENI. The CDR3 DNA reads as TGTGCCAGTTCACCCGGACAGCAAAACACTGAAGCTTTCTTT. Residues: CASSPGQQNTEAFF.

This sequence joins TRBV6-5 and TRBJ1-5; TRBD1 might be the D (5 bases). V dropped 6 bases and J dropped 7 bases, with 13 bases sitting between them. From germline, CDR1 is MNHEY and CDR2 SVGAGI. This CDR3 region has 13 residues. CDR3: CASSAGVGQPQHF. The CDR3 region has the DNA TGTGCCAGCAGCGCGGGGGTAGGGCAGCCCCAGCATTTT.

The chain joins TRBV30 to TRBJ1-4; 8 bases match TRBD1. The V segment lost 8 bases and the J segment 5 bases; nucleotides outside the gene matches: 7. There are 13 residues in the CDR3. Germline V lookup: CDR1 GTSNPN, CDR2 SVGIG (reference sequence). The CDR3 protein is CARDNRGNEKLFF. DNA of the CDR3: TGTGCCCGCGATAACAGGGGGAATGAAAAACTGTTTTTT.